Listed below are T cell receptor beta chains from one sample, sequenced in a study of blood T cell repertoires in COVID-19. Libraries were prepared by immunoSEQ multiplex PCR; TCRdb keeps only in-frame clonotypes and omits some of them. The table lists about 50,000 clones, nearly 85% of them singletons, with over 15% in the top ten. The specimen was peripheral blood. The receptor source for this set is a middle-aged man with acute or convalescent COVID-19. Both conserved end residues are part of each CDR3. A D gene is named only where the DNA matches it firmly. Size values are once, few and many counts, or a class for expanded clones, and some rows have none.

clone_size: -; d_call: -; v_call: TRBV27; j_call: TRBJ1-2; cdr3_aa: CASRGGGIVNGYTF; cdr3_nt: TGTGCCAGCAGGGGAGGGGGGATTGTTAATGGCTACACCTTC
clone_size: -; d_call: TRBD1; v_call: TRBV5-1; j_call: TRBJ2-7; cdr3_aa: CASSQKRDRGSEQYF; cdr3_nt: TGCGCCAGCAGCCAAAAGAGGGACAGGGGGTCCGAGCAGTACTTC
clone_size: -; d_call: TRBD2; v_call: TRBV6-6; j_call: TRBJ2-1; cdr3_aa: CASSPRERGATGYNEQFF; cdr3_nt: TGTGCCAGCAGTCCCCGGGAGCGGGGGGCAACGGGTTACAATGAGCAGTTCTTC
clone_size: -; d_call: -; v_call: TRBV2; j_call: TRBJ1-5; cdr3_aa: CASSEASDPPQHF; cdr3_nt: TGTGCCAGCAGTGAAGCGAGCGATCCGCCCCAGCATTTT
clone_size: -; d_call: -; v_call: TRBV5-8; j_call: TRBJ2-4; cdr3_aa: CASSLVTDEYF; cdr3_nt: TGTGCCAGCAGCTTGGTCACAGACGAGTACTTC
clone_size: -; d_call: TRBD1; v_call: TRBV30; j_call: TRBJ1-5; cdr3_aa: CAWKGQGVVGNQPQHF; cdr3_nt: TGTGCCTGGAAGGGACAGGGGGTTGTCGGCAATCAGCCCCAGCATTTT
clone_size: -; d_call: TRBD1; v_call: TRBV3-1/TRBV3-2; j_call: TRBJ1-2; cdr3_aa: CASSQEIQGARYGYTF; cdr3_nt: TGTGCCAGCAGCCAAGAGATACAGGGGGCGCGTTATGGCTACACCTTC
clone_size: -; d_call: -; v_call: TRBV18; j_call: TRBJ1-4; cdr3_aa: CASSFGTGLNEKLFF; cdr3_nt: TGTGCCAGCTCATTTGGTACAGGGCTAAATGAAAAACTGTTTTTT
clone_size: -; d_call: TRBD1; v_call: TRBV6-5; j_call: TRBJ1-5; cdr3_aa: CASHGQGVEPQHF; cdr3_nt: TGTGCCAGTCACGGACAGGGCGTTGAGCCCCAGCATTTT
clone_size: once; d_call: TRBD1; v_call: TRBV2; j_call: TRBJ1-1; cdr3_aa: CASSRQGNTEAFF; cdr3_nt: TGTGCCAGCAGCCGACAGGGTAACACTGAAGCTTTCTTT
clone_size: once; d_call: TRBD2; v_call: TRBV6-2/TRBV6-3; j_call: TRBJ2-3; cdr3_aa: CASSYSPGLQADTQYF; cdr3_nt: TGTGCCAGCAGTTACTCCCCGGGACTACAGGCGGATACGCAGTATTTT
clone_size: -; d_call: TRBD1; v_call: TRBV5-1; j_call: TRBJ1-2; cdr3_aa: CASPPGTAILYGYTF; cdr3_nt: TGCGCCAGCCCTCCCGGGACAGCAATCCTTTATGGCTACACCTTC
clone_size: -; d_call: TRBD2; v_call: TRBV29-1; j_call: TRBJ2-1; cdr3_aa: CSAGTGTSGRKNNEQFF; cdr3_nt: TGCAGCGCAGGAACCGGGACTAGCGGGAGAAAAAACAATGAGCAGTTCTTC
clone_size: -; d_call: TRBD2; v_call: TRBV5-6; j_call: TRBJ2-4; cdr3_aa: CASSPLAGGLKNIQYF; cdr3_nt: TGTGCCAGCAGCCCCCTAGCGGGAGGGCTCAAAAACATTCAGTACTTC
clone_size: -; d_call: -; v_call: TRBV5-5; j_call: TRBJ1-2; cdr3_aa: CASSQQGLRGYTF; cdr3_nt: TGTGCCAGCAGCCAGCAGGGACTACGTGGCTACACCTTC
clone_size: -; d_call: TRBD1; v_call: TRBV5-1; j_call: TRBJ2-6; cdr3_aa: CASSLGQGGGLWANVLTF; cdr3_nt: TGCGCCAGCAGCCTAGGACAGGGAGGTGGTCTCTGGGCCAACGTCCTGACTTTC
clone_size: -; d_call: -; v_call: TRBV5-1; j_call: TRBJ1-1; cdr3_aa: CASSLDQGSTEAFF; cdr3_nt: TGCGCCAGCAGCTTGGATCAGGGATCCACTGAAGCTTTCTTT
clone_size: -; d_call: TRBD1; v_call: TRBV5-1; j_call: TRBJ1-6; cdr3_aa: CASSRPGTVSALHF; cdr3_nt: TGCGCCAGCAGCCGTCCCGGGACAGTTTCGGCCCTCCACTTT
clone_size: few; d_call: -; v_call: TRBV23-1; j_call: TRBJ1-5; cdr3_aa: CASSQFNFAGGCFNQPQHF; cdr3_nt: TGCGCCAGCAGTCAATTTAATTTTGCGGGGGGGTGTTTTAATCAGCCCCAGCATTTT
clone_size: once; d_call: -; v_call: TRBV7-2; j_call: TRBJ1-5; cdr3_aa: CASSLGQGNQPQHF; cdr3_nt: TGTGCCAGCAGCTTAGGGCAGGGCAATCAGCCCCAGCATTTT
clone_size: once; d_call: TRBD2; v_call: TRBV4-2; j_call: TRBJ2-2; cdr3_aa: CASRSRLAQTGELFF; cdr3_nt: TGTGCCAGCAGGTCTCGACTAGCGCAGACCGGGGAGCTGTTTTTT
clone_size: few; d_call: -; v_call: TRBV6-4; j_call: TRBJ2-1; cdr3_aa: CATRPASDYNEQFF; cdr3_nt: TGTGCCACTCGTCCTGCTAGCGACTACAATGAGCAGTTCTTC
clone_size: -; d_call: -; v_call: TRBV10-3; j_call: TRBJ1-2; cdr3_aa: CAISDPQDGYTF; cdr3_nt: TGTGCCATCAGTGACCCACAGGATGGCTACACCTTC
clone_size: -; d_call: -; v_call: TRBV5-1; j_call: TRBJ2-1; cdr3_aa: CASSTRTGTYNEQFF; cdr3_nt: TGCGCCAGCAGCACTCGGACTGGTACCTACAATGAGCAGTTCTTC
clone_size: -; d_call: -; v_call: TRBV10-3; j_call: TRBJ1-6; cdr3_aa: CAISEQSSYNSPLHF; cdr3_nt: TGTGCCATCAGTGAACAGAGCTCCTATAATTCACCCCTCCACTTT
clone_size: -; d_call: TRBD2; v_call: TRBV2; j_call: TRBJ2-5; cdr3_aa: CASTASGRPQETQYF; cdr3_nt: TGTGCCAGCACGGCTAGCGGGAGACCACAAGAGACCCAGTACTTC
clone_size: -; d_call: TRBD2; v_call: TRBV7-8; j_call: TRBJ2-5; cdr3_aa: CASSLREVGTQYF; cdr3_nt: TGTGCCAGCAGTTTGCGGGAGGTGGGGACCCAGTACTTC
clone_size: -; d_call: TRBD1; v_call: TRBV2; j_call: TRBJ2-7; cdr3_aa: CASSESPGGSQYF; cdr3_nt: TGTGCCAGCAGTGAATCGCCAGGGGGCAGTCAGTACTTC
clone_size: -; d_call: TRBD1; v_call: TRBV19; j_call: TRBJ1-5; cdr3_aa: CASSAPGGGNQPQHF; cdr3_nt: TGTGCCAGTAGTGCCCCAGGGGGTGGAAATCAGCCCCAGCATTTT
clone_size: once; d_call: TRBD1; v_call: TRBV5-1; j_call: TRBJ2-5; cdr3_aa: CASSLYGQEETQYF; cdr3_nt: TGCGCCAGCAGCTTGTATGGACAGGAAGAGACCCAGTACTTC
clone_size: -; d_call: -; v_call: TRBV5-1; j_call: TRBJ1-5; cdr3_aa: CASSLEGSQGQPQHF; cdr3_nt: TGCGCCAGCAGCTTGGAAGGCAGTCAGGGTCAGCCCCAGCATTTT
clone_size: few; d_call: -; v_call: TRBV18; j_call: TRBJ2-1; cdr3_aa: CASSPPSSVPYNEQFF; cdr3_nt: TGTGCCAGCTCACCACCAAGTAGCGTGCCTTACAATGAGCAGTTCTTC
clone_size: -; d_call: -; v_call: TRBV5-1; j_call: TRBJ1-2; cdr3_aa: CASSQGAIRQADGYTF; cdr3_nt: TGCGCCAGCAGCCAGGGAGCTATTAGACAGGCGGATGGCTACACCTTC
clone_size: -; d_call: -; v_call: TRBV9; j_call: TRBJ2-5; cdr3_aa: CASSLETRRGETQYF; cdr3_nt: TGTGCCAGCAGCCTAGAGACTAGACGGGGAGAGACCCAGTACTTC
clone_size: -; d_call: -; v_call: TRBV18; j_call: TRBJ1-2; cdr3_aa: CASSPTTVNYGYTF; cdr3_nt: TGTGCCAGCTCACCGACGACAGTAAACTATGGCTACACCTTC
clone_size: -; d_call: -; v_call: TRBV7-9; j_call: TRBJ2-6; cdr3_aa: CASSRGQTSGANVLTF; cdr3_nt: TGTGCCAGCAGCAGAGGACAAACCTCTGGGGCCAACGTCCTGACTTTC
clone_size: -; d_call: -; v_call: TRBV18; j_call: TRBJ2-5; cdr3_aa: CASSPSPQETQYF; cdr3_nt: TGTGCCAGCTCCCCGAGCCCTCAAGAGACCCAGTACTTC
clone_size: -; d_call: -; v_call: TRBV5-1; j_call: TRBJ1-1; cdr3_aa: CASSERGDITEAFF; cdr3_nt: TGCGCCAGCAGCGAAAGAGGGGACATCACTGAAGCTTTCTTT
clone_size: -; d_call: TRBD1; v_call: TRBV5-6; j_call: TRBJ1-2; cdr3_aa: CASSWDRAYGYTF; cdr3_nt: TGTGCCAGCAGCTGGGACAGGGCCTATGGCTACACCTTC
clone_size: -; d_call: TRBD1; v_call: TRBV7-9; j_call: TRBJ1-1; cdr3_aa: CASSLSHLQGEAEAFF; cdr3_nt: TGTGCCAGCAGCCTAAGCCATTTACAGGGGGAAGCTGAAGCTTTCTTT
clone_size: -; d_call: TRBD1; v_call: TRBV3-1/TRBV3-2; j_call: TRBJ2-2; cdr3_aa: CASSIQGAGTGELFF; cdr3_nt: TGTGCCAGCTCTATCCAGGGGGCGGGTACCGGGGAGCTGTTTTTT
clone_size: -; d_call: TRBD1; v_call: TRBV2; j_call: TRBJ2-6; cdr3_aa: CASTLTGSGANVLTF; cdr3_nt: TGTGCCAGCACCTTGACAGGGTCTGGGGCCAACGTCCTGACTTTC
clone_size: -; d_call: -; v_call: TRBV5-1; j_call: TRBJ1-4; cdr3_aa: CASTRTGATNEKLFF; cdr3_nt: TGCGCCAGCACCCGGACGGGAGCAACTAATGAAAAACTGTTTTTT
clone_size: -; d_call: TRBD2; v_call: TRBV5-1; j_call: TRBJ2-1; cdr3_aa: CASSLDIAGEQFF; cdr3_nt: TGCGCCAGCAGCTTGGATATAGCGGGGGAGCAGTTCTTC
clone_size: -; d_call: -; v_call: TRBV7-2; j_call: TRBJ2-4; cdr3_aa: CASSPPKGAHGDIQYF; cdr3_nt: TGTGCCAGCAGTCCTCCCAAAGGGGCGCATGGGGACATTCAGTACTTC
clone_size: -; d_call: -; v_call: TRBV2; j_call: TRBJ1-4; cdr3_aa: CASSETGHNEKLFF; cdr3_nt: TGTGCCAGCAGTGAAACAGGGCATAATGAAAAACTGTTTTTT
clone_size: -; d_call: -; v_call: TRBV7-2; j_call: TRBJ1-1; cdr3_aa: CASSLLTEAFF; cdr3_nt: TGTGCCAGCAGCTTATTAACTGAAGCTTTCTTT
clone_size: -; d_call: -; v_call: TRBV5-1; j_call: TRBJ1-3; cdr3_aa: CASSSTGDSGNTIYF; cdr3_nt: TGCGCCAGCAGCTCGACAGGAGACTCTGGAAACACCATATATTTT
clone_size: -; d_call: -; v_call: TRBV27; j_call: TRBJ2-2; cdr3_aa: CASKVRGRGTGELFF; cdr3_nt: TGTGCCAGTAAGGTTAGGGGCCGTGGCACCGGGGAGCTGTTTTTT